This T cell receptor (beta chain) appears in the sequencing data of a study of T-cell reconstitution after alpha-beta-depleted transplantation in children. The CDR3 contains 17 residues. Germline values: CDR1 SGDLS, CDR2 YYNGEE. Trimming removed 0 bases at V and 3 bases at J, with 13 bases between. This clonotype has more than one count but fewer than ten. Its specificity is unknown. Notes on the study in general: Several hundred expanded graft clones reportedly supplied alpha-beta T cells about two months after transplant. Recipient T cells and thymic progenitors that survived gave rise to the high TCRbeta diversity observed at day 60 in some patients.

Using unique molecular identifiers, the investigators prepared the TCRbeta library. TCRdb used MiXCR to reprocess the PCR reads, holding one entry per CDR3 protein. The data contain roughly 490,000 distinct CDR3 sequences, around 10% of them singletons. Sequencing used PBMCs, mostly from graft donor cells, obtained 180 days after TCRalphabeta/CD19-depleted stem cell transplant. This clonotype originated in a female patient aged 2-15 years who had a stem cell transplant for aplastic anemia, so the T cells may come from the graft donor. This rearrangement joins TRBV9 to TRBJ2-6; no definite D call. Written as DNA, the CDR3 is TGTGCCAGCAGCGTAGAGAAAAGGATTTTTGGGGCCAACGTCCTGACTTTC. Translated, it gives CASSVEKRIFGANVLTF.